The TCR beta chain described here comes from a study of cytomegalovirus exposure and HLA in healthy donors. Whole-study results and caveats: V- and J-gene trimming in TCR beta was tied to a missense DCLRE1C variant by an analysis performed later. It was shown in a later analysis that HLA-associated TCR beta chains were more clonally expanded than other, equally common chains. Among TCR sequences, most were rare, though some public TCRs appeared in many donors. Associated with cytomegalovirus, according to the listing, were 150 to 200 TCR beta chains.

The PCR contained 60 Vbeta and 13 Jbeta primers. Sequenced by immunoSEQ multiplex PCR; TCRdb stores in-frame clones only, minus some. The data contain some 170,000 clones, about 69% of them singletons. The V and J ends lost 4 bases and 10 bases, in that order; junction bases with no gene match: 7. This CDR3 spans 12 amino acids. From germline, CDR1 is SQVTM and CDR2 ANQGSEA. For this clone: Its antigen is undetermined.

Sample: PBMCs. This receptor was obtained from a human donor in good health. The J gene is TRBJ1-1, the V gene TRBV29-1; 9 nucleotides align to TRBD1. The chain's CDR3 is CSVGTGEMGAFF. Here the CDR3 DNA reads TGCAGCGTTGGGACAGGGGAGATGGGAGCTTTCTTT.